Given below is one T cell receptor (beta chain) in context. The sample originates from a study of blood T cell repertoires in COVID-19. Study-wide context: Sources were T cells, B-cell-depleted T cells, or PBMCs; the material itself was cDNA or gDNA.

In the authors' workflow: Cell counts per sample came from amplifying reference gene primers. Profiled with immunoSEQ multiplex PCR; TCRdb holds only in-frame clones, not every one. V, J and clone size derive from that table, while D and trimming were established from the DNA sequence. The top ten hold roughly 9% of the sample, which has around 150,000 clones, 75% to 90% seen once. Germline V gene lookup returns CDR1 GTSNPN and CDR2 SVGIG (reference sequence). The CDR3 is made up of 15 amino acids. Trimming left V 0 bases short and J 2 bases short, with 8 bases between. The TCR comes from a woman of 80 years or more with active or convalescent COVID-19. The V call is TRBV30, the J call TRBJ1-6; D is undetermined. The sequencing input was peripheral blood. CDR3 in DNA: TGTGCCTGGAGTGTACGAGGGACCTATAATTCACCCCTCCACTTT. It translates to CAWSVRGTYNSPLHF.